Below are 16 T cell receptor beta chains sequenced from a single sample in a study of CD8 T cells in Susac syndrome. Reverse transcription used about 0.45 to 1 ug RNA and random hexamers. One entry per CDR3 protein, called by TCRdb with MiXCR from the immunoSEQ multiplex PCR reads. This table has roughly 200,000 distinct CDR3 sequences, roughly 95% appearing once. The sequenced sample was CD8+ T cells from PBMCs. The receptors stem from a human donor with multiple sclerosis.

The rearrangement links TRBV3-1 to TRBJ2-7; 8 bases align to TRBD2. Losses at the gene ends were 2 bases for V and 8 bases for J; bases not matched to a gene: 8. Germline V lookup: CDR1 LGHDT, CDR2 YNNKEL (reference sequence). This CDR3 has 14 residues. The CDR3 sequence: CASSQKQREYKQYF. CDR3 DNA: TGTGCCAGCAGCCAAAAACAGCGGGAGTATAAGCAGTACTTC.

The J gene is TRBJ2-7, the V gene TRBV4-1, with 11 bases fitting TRBD2. The CDR3 has 16 residues. In germline, CDR1 is MGHRA, CDR2 YSYEKL. J gave up 2 bases and V 1 base, and 4 bases lay outside the gene matches. The chain's CDR3 is CASSQGLAGGPYEQYF. The CDR3 DNA follows: TGCGCCAGCAGCCAAGGTCTAGCGGGAGGACCCTACGAGCAGTACTTC.

The CDR3 DNA sequence: TGTGCCAGCAGCTTTAGCACAGGTTCCCTCGAGCAGTACTTC. This codes for CASSFSTGSLEQYF. The chain has TRBV13 and TRBJ2-7, with D perhaps matching TRBD1 (5 bases). The germline V gene has CDR1 PRHDT and CDR2 FYEKMQ (reference sequence). The V end was cut by 3 bases, the J end by 6 bases, with 15 bases between. The CDR3 sequence is 14 residues long.

The chain recombines TRBV13 with TRBJ2-7; either TRBD1 or TRBD2 may fit D (6 bases each). The CDR3 runs to 15 residues. Germline V gene sequence: CDR1 PRHDT, CDR2 FYEKMQ (reference sequence). V was clipped by 1 base and J by 4 bases, with 14 bases between them. The CDR3 reads CASSLVGGADYEQYF. In DNA, the CDR3 is TGTGCCAGCAGCTTAGTCGGGGGCGCTGATTACGAGCAGTACTTC.

The V gene is TRBV9, the J gene TRBJ1-1; possible D gene TRBD1, 6 bases. V lost 1 base, J lost 8 bases, and 18 bases lay in between. This CDR3 spans 15 amino acids. Germline CDR1 and CDR2: SGDLS and YYNGEE. This CDR3 is CASSVSPGVVSEAFF. The CDR3 bases are TGTGCCAGCAGCGTATCCCCAGGGGTCGTATCGGAAGCTTTCTTT.

The chain is built from TRBV2 and TRBJ2-2; unclear D gene. The CDR3 has 16 amino acids. With 3 bases removed from V and 1 base from J, the gap between germline ends came to 12 bases. CDR1 and CDR2 (germline): SNHLY, FYNNEI. CDR3 sequence reads: CASSDFEAENTGELFF. The CDR3 DNA sequence: TGTGCCAGCAGTGATTTTGAGGCGGAGAACACCGGGGAGCTGTTTTTT.

The genes are TRBV9 and TRBJ2-1; maybe TRBD2 (5 bases). Germline V lookup: CDR1 SGDLS, CDR2 YYNGEE. This CDR3 region has 12 residues. The V end lost 3 bases, the J end lost 8 bases, and 9 bases lay between the germline ends. The CDR3 DNA sequence: TGTGCCAGCAGCGATACCGGGGATGAGCAGTTCTTC. It codes for CASSDTGDEQFF.

This clonotype showed up just a few times. The CDR3 protein is CASSLARGMNTEAFF. The CDR3 coding sequence is TGTGCCAGCAGCTTAGCGCGGGGCATGAACACTGAAGCTTTCTTT. The J gene is TRBJ1-1, the V gene TRBV7-9, with D tentatively TRBD1 (5 bases). The CDR3 has 15 residues. Germline CDR1 is SEHNR and CDR2 is FQNEAQ (reference sequence). Trimming left V 0 bases short and J 0 bases short, with 8 bases between.

The V and J genes are TRBV12-3 or TRBV12-4 and TRBJ2-1; D is undetermined. Trimming shortened V by 7 bases and J by 8 bases, and 9 bases separated the two germline ends. The CDR3 has 11 residues. Written as DNA, the CDR3 is TGTGCCAGCACGTCAGACTATGAGCAGTTCTTC. Translation: CASTSDYEQFF.

The chain links TRBV24-1 to TRBJ2-5; D is undetermined. The V end was cut by 3 bases, the J end by 4 bases, with 17 bases between. The CDR3 has 16 amino acids. Germline V gene sequence: CDR1 KGHDR, CDR2 SFDVKD. The CDR3 spells CATSDVGPPPRETQYF. CDR3 DNA: TGTGCCACCAGTGATGTTGGTCCCCCGCCAAGAGAGACCCAGTACTTC.

The genes are TRBV20-1 and TRBJ2-5, with D perhaps TRBD1 (5 bases). Per the germline V gene, CDR1 is DFQATT and CDR2 is SNEGSKA (reference sequence). V was cut by 0 bases and J by 6 bases, with 23 bases left in between. The CDR3 length is 17 residues. The CDR3 DNA sequence: TGCAGTGCTAGAGATACTCGTAACTCCAGGGCCTGGAAGACCCAGTACTTC. It encodes CSARDTRNSRAWKTQYF.

This chain connects TRBV12-3 or TRBV12-4 to TRBJ2-5; no clear D. This CDR3 has 19 amino acids. The V gene lost 6 bases and the J gene lost 0 bases, with 26 bases spanning the gap. The CDR3 DNA reads as TGTGCCAGCAGCCAAACCCGCAAATTTAGAACCTCGTACCAAGAGACCCAGTACTTC. Translation gives CASSQTRKFRTSYQETQYF.

J is TRBJ2-7 and V is TRBV9; possibly TRBD1 for D (5 bases). CDR1 is SGDLS and CDR2 is YYNGEE in the germline V gene. CDR3 size: 13 residues. Trimming stripped 3 bases from V and 7 bases from J, with 14 bases between. The CDR3 nucleotides read TGTGCCAGCAGCGCTTGGGGCCGTACGGAGCAGTACTTC. This codes for CASSAWGRTEQYF.

In the case of this clonotype: A read error may produce the germline difference seen at one junction end. The rearrangement uses TRBV20-1 and TRBJ2-7; weak D call: TRBD2 (5 bases). CDR1 and CDR2 (germline): DFQATT, SNEGSKA (reference sequence). The CDR3 is made up of 12 amino acids. CDR3 bases: TGCAGTGCCAGAGGACTGAACTACGAGCAGTACTTC. It encodes CSARGLNYEQYF.

The V call is TRBV27, the J call TRBJ2-5; 14 bases map to TRBD2. Germline CDR1 reads MNHEY; CDR2 reads SMNVEV (reference sequence). J was trimmed by 3 bases and V by 7 bases; bases with no gene match: 1. This CDR3 region has 14 residues. The CDR3 DNA reads TGTGCCAGCAAGGGACTAGCGGGGGAAGAGACCCAGTACTTC. Protein sequence: CASKGLAGEETQYF.

The V gene is TRBV7-9, the J gene TRBJ2-3; D is undetermined. CDR1 is SEHNR and CDR2 is FQNEAQ in the germline V gene (reference sequence). Trimming took off 1 base at V and 3 bases at J, with 14 bases between the two ends. The CDR3 sequence is 16 residues long. CDR3 nucleotide sequence: TGTGCCAGCAGCTTAGTTGGCCACCAAGGTACAGATACGCAGTATTTT. Its translation is CASSLVGHQGTDTQYF.